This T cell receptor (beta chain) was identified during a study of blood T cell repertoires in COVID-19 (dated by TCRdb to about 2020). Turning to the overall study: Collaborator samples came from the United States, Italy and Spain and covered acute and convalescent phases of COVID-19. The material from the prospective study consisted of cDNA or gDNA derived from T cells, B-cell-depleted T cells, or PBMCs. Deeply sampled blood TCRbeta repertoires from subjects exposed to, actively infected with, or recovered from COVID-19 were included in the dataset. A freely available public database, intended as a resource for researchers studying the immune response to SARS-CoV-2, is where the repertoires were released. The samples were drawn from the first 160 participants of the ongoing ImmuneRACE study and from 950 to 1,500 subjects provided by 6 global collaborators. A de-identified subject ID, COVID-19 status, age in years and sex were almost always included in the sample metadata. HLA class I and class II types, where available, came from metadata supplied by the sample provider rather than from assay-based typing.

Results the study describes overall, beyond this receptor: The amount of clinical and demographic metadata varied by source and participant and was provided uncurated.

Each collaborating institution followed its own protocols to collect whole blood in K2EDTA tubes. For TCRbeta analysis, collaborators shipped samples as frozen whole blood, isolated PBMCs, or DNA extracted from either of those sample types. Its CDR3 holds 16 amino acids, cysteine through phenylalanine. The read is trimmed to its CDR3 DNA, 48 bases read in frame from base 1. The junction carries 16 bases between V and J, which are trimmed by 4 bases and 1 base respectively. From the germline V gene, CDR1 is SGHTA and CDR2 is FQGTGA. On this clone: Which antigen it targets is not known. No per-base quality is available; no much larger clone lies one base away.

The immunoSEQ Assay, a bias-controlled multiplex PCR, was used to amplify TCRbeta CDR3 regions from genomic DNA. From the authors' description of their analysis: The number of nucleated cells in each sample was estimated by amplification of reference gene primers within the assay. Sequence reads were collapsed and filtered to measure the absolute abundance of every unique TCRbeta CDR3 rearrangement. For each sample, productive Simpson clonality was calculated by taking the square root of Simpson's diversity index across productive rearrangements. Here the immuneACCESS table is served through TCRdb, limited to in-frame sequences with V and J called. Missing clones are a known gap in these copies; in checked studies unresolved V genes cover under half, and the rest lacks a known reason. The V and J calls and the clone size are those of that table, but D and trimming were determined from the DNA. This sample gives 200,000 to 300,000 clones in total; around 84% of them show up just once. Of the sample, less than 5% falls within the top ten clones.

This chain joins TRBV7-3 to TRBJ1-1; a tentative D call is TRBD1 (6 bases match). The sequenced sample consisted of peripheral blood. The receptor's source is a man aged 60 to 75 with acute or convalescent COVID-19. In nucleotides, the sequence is TGTGCCAGCAGCTCCCGCGGGGGGCGAAGGAACACTGAAGCTTTCTTT. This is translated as CASSSRGGRRNTEAFF.